This TCR beta chain emerged from a study of T cells in lung cancer brain metastases. This clone was found once. Patients had resection for synchronous oligometastatic disease or delayed recurrence of a solitary brain metastasis. Exclusion applied to anyone with multiple prior malignancies. Only in-frame clones appear in the TCRdb table, and some are missing; sequencing was by immunoSEQ multiplex PCR. Of about 4,800 clones listed, 87% were seen once; the top ten hold about 3.5%. Germline V gives CDR1 MGHDK, CDR2 SYGVNS. This CDR3 comprises 16 residues. V lost 1 base, J lost 3 bases, and 12 bases lay in between.

The chain combines TRBV25-1 with TRBJ1-4; unclear D gene. The sample consisted of tumor tissue from the primary lung tumor. The receptor was derived from a woman in her forties or fifties with non-small cell lung cancer. The CDR3 DNA reads as TGTGCCAGCAGTGAATTAGGCTGGGATCCTAATGAAAAACTGTTTTTT. This gives the protein CASSELGWDPNEKLFF.